The 6 T cell receptor beta chains presented below share a single source sample, sequenced in a study of T cells after yellow fever vaccination. MiXCR, run by TCRdb on the 5' RACE reads, gives a single entry per CDR3 protein. Counted here are over 250,000 distinct CDR3 sequences, roughly 5.2% occurring once; the ten biggest clones make up 2.5% to 4%. This specimen consisted of CD4+ T cells sorted from PBMCs, obtained on the day of the yellow fever booster vaccination. These receptors were taken from a man younger than 35 who received the YFV17D yellow fever vaccine.

The V and J genes are TRBV7-6 and TRBJ1-6; the match to TRBD1 covers 7 bases. J lost 5 bases, V lost 5 bases, and 3 bases had no gene match. Germline CDR1 SGHVS, CDR2 FNYEAQ. The CDR3 totals 14 residues. CDR3 nucleotide sequence: TGTGCCAGCAGCAGGGACAGAAATAATTCACCCCTCCACTTT. This encodes CASSRDRNNSPLHF.

To note about this clonotype: The germline gene is not matched at one end of the junction; a read error may be the cause. V is TRBV7-7 and J is TRBJ2-5; 8 nucleotides agree with TRBD1. The CDR3 runs 15 residues. Germline V gives CDR1 SSHAT, CDR2 FNYEAQ (reference sequence). CDR3: CASSSQGAQSETQYF. In nucleotides, the CDR3 is TGTGCTAGCAGCTCGCAGGGGGCGCAGTCAGAGACCCAGTACTTC.

This clonotype has just a few counts. This sequence joins TRBV6-5 and TRBJ2-7, with 9 positions matching TRBD2. The CDR3 length is 16 residues. The V segment lost 6 bases and the J segment 2 bases; nucleotides outside the gene matches: 11. Germline CDR1 MNHEY, CDR2 SVGAGI. In DNA, the CDR3 is TGTGCCAGCAGATCCCCCCAGCGGGGGGTTCCCTACGAGCAGTACGTC. Protein sequence: CASRSPQRGVPYEQYV.

The sample holds many counts of this clonotype. The chain joins TRBV5-5 to TRBJ1-1, with no clear D. Trimming took 0 bases from V and 4 from J, leaving 4 bases between them. Germline loops: CDR1 SGHKS, CDR2 YYEKEE (reference sequence). The CDR3 extends over 12 amino acids. CDR3 loop: CASSLEVTEAFF. The CDR3 DNA sequence: TGTGCCAGCAGCTTGGAGGTCACTGAAGCTTTCTTT.

This sequence joins TRBV12-3 or TRBV12-4 and TRBJ1-1, with 9 bases lining up with TRBD1. The CDR3 has 14 residues. The V and J ends lost 4 bases and 3 bases, in that order; junction bases with no gene match: 3. CDR3 nucleotides: TGTGCCAGCAGTTACGGACAGGGGTACACTGAAGCTTTCTTT. This codes for CASSYGQGYTEAFF.

The rearrangement links TRBV7-9 to TRBJ2-7, with 8 bases identical to TRBD1. This CDR3 is built from 13 residues. Germline V CDR1 and CDR2: SEHNR, FQNEAQ (reference sequence). After removal of 2 bases from V and 10 bases from J, the junction contained 7 bases not matched to a gene. The CDR3 sequence is CASSLSAGGVQYV. The DNA for the CDR3 is TGTGCCAGCAGCTTAAGCGCAGGGGGCGTACAGTACGTC.